This TCR beta chain is from a study of PD-1 blockade in classical Hodgkin lymphoma. In the case of this clone: Its antigen is unknown.

General study results and limits: The origin of the repertoire differences remains undefined, with disease activity or prior therapy as possible causes.

This CDR3 region has 13 residues. Germline V gives CDR1 SQVTM, CDR2 ANQGSEA. V lost 7 bases and J 5 bases, leaving 17 bases between the germline ends. Assay used: immunoSEQ multiplex PCR; TCRdb lists only in-frame clones, some missing. The data show 43,000 or so clones, approximately 70% seen once. There was relapse after autologous stem cell transplantation in every patient, and there was variation in brentuximab vedotin exposure. The TCR originated in a human donor with classical Hodgkin lymphoma. This chain links TRBV29-1 with TRBJ1-1; perhaps TRBD1 as D (5 bases). Sequenced here: peripheral blood mononuclear cells (PBMCs), sampled at baseline. The CDR3 DNA reads TGCAGCGGTTTGAATGGGGGGAGAACTGAAGCTTTCTTT. It is translated as CSGLNGGRTEAFF.